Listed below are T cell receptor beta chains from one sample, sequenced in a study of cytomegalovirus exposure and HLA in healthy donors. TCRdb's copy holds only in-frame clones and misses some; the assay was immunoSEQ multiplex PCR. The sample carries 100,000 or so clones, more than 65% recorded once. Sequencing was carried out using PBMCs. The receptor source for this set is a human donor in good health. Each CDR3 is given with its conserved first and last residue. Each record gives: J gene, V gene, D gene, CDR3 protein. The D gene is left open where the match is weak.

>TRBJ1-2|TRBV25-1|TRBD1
CASSELTGGPHGYTF
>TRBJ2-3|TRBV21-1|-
CASSNRTSGGAENSTDTQYF
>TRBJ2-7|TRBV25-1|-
CASSEALSYEQYF
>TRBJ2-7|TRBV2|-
CASSTGYSAYEQYF
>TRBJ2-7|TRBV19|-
CASSGVSYEQYF
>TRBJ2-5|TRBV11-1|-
CASSLASETQYF
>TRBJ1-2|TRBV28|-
CASSLTGGGYGYTF
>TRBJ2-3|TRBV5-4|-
CASSLGTSSSTDTQYF
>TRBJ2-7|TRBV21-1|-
CASPQWSGEQYF
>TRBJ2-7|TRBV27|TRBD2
CASSLSGRGTYEQYF
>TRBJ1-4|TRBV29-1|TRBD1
CSVPSPDRGEKLFF
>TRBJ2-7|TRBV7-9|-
CASSLGGVDEQYF
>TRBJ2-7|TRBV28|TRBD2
CASSSQGLAAFYEQYF
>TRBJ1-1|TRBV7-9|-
CASSLEGLGRNTEAFF
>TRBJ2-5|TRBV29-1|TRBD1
CSARDRGRKETQYF
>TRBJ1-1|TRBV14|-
CASSQGGEAFF
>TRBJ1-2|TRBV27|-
CASSKSQGYGYTF
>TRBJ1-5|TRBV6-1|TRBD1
CASSETGGYQPQHF
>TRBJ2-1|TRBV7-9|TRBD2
CASAFPTSGLDNEQFF
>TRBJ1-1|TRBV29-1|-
CSGADNFLTEAFF
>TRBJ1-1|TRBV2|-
CASSEAVRVGTEAFF
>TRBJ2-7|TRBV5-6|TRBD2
CASSLGLGLATNNEQYF
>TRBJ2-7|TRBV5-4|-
CASSRSGPPHLYEQYF
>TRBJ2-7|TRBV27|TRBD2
CASSFAGGPYEQYF
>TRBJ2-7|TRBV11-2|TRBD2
CASSLGSGGRSYEQYF
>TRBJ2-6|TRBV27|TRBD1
CASSPTGGGLAVLTF
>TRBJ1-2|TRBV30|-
CAWSVVREWGYTF
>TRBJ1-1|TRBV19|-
CASGWEKTEAFF
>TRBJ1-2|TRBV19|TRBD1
CASSEQGKNGYTF
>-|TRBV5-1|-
CASSLLGASYEQYF
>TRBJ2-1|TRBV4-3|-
CASSQSAGYNEQFF
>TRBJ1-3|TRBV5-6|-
CASSPQAGVGNTIYF
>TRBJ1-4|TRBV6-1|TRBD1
CASRGDSFNEKLFF
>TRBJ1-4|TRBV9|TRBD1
CASSVEAGQPNEKLFF
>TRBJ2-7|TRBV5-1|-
CASSLDPSGYEQYF
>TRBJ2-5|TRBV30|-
CAWSTLKGGAETQYF
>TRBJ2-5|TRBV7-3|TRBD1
CASSPGTGVILETQYF
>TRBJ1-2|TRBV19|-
CASSPRGDGYTF
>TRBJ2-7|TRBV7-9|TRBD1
CASSSWDRGNEQYF
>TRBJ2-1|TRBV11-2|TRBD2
CASSSMGLAGGGSEQFF
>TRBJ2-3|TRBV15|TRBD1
CATRNRDSRADTQYF
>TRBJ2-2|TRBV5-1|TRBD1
CASSLEGAGGNQNTGELFF
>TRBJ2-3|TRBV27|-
CASSWSGTGTDTQYF
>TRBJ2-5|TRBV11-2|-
CASSLELLQETQYF
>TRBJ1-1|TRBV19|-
CASSIGGGRTEAFF
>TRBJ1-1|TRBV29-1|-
CSVERQVNTEAFF
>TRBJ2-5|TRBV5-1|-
CASSLGQMEETQYF
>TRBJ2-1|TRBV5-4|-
CASSLELKEQFF
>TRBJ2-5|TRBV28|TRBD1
CASSPPILWGQPRETQYF
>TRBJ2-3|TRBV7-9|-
CASRMTQYSTDTQYF
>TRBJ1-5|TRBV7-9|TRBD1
CASSPGQGNQPQHF
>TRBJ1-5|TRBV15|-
CATSRGGDSNQPQHF
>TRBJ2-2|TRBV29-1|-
CSVASGNPSGELFF
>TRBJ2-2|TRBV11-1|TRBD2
CASSLSGLDAGELFF
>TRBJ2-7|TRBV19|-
CASSRGDFSYEQYF